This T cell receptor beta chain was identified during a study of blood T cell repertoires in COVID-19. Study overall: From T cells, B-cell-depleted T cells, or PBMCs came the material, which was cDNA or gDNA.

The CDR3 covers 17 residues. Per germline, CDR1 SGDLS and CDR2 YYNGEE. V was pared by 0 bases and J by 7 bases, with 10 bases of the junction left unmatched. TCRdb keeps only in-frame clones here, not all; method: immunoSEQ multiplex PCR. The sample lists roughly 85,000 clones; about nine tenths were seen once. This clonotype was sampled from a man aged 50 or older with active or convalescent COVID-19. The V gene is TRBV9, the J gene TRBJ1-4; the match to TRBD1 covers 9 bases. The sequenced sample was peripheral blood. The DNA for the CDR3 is TGTGCCAGCAGCGTAGGATGGTGGGGACAGGGAGGTGAAAAACTGTTTTTT. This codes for CASSVGWWGQGGEKLFF.